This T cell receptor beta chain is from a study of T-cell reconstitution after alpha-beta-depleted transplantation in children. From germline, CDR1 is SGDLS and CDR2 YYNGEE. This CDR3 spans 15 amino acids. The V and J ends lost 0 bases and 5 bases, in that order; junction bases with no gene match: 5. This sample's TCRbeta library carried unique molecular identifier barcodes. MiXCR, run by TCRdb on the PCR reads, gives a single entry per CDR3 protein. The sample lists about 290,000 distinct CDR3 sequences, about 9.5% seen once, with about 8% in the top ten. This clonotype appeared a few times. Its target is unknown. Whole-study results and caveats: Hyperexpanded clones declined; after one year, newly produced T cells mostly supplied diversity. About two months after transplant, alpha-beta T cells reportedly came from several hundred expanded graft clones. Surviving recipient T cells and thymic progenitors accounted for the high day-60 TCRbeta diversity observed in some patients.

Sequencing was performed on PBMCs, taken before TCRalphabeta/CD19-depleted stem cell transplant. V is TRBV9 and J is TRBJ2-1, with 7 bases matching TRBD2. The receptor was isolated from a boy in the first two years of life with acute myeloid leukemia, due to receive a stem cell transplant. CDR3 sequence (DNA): TGTGCCAGCAGCGTAGCGTCGGGGAGGGACAATGAGCAGTTCTTC. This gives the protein CASSVASGRDNEQFF.